This T cell receptor (beta chain) emerged from a study of blood T cell repertoires in COVID-19. Across the study: Acute and convalescent COVID-19 specimens originated in the United States, Italy and Spain. T cells, B-cell-depleted T cells, or PBMCs supplied cDNA or gDNA.

In the original processing: Amplified reference gene primers provided the basis for estimating nucleated cell counts. Generated by immunoSEQ multiplex PCR, the TCRdb table keeps only in-frame clones and is missing some. V, J and clone size are those of that table, while D and trimming were read from the DNA. The sample includes 300,000 to 350,000 clones, around 91% of them seen just once. Sequencing input: peripheral blood. The origin of this receptor is a woman under 30 who had recovered from COVID-19.

Written as DNA, the CDR3 is TGTGCCAGCAGGCCCACCGGGAGGAAACATGAAAAACTGTTTTTT. This encodes CASRPTGRKHEKLFF. The gene calls are TRBV28 and TRBJ1-4, with no clear D. This CDR3 has 15 amino acids. Trimming pared 6 bases from V and 6 bases from J, leaving 17 bases between. In germline, CDR1 is MDHEN, CDR2 SYDVKM. Drawing the rest from reference TRBV28 and TRBJ1-4, the complete variable domain is DVKVTQSSRYLVKRTGEKVFLECVQDMDHENMFWYRQDPGLGLRLIYFSYDVKMKEKGDIPEGYSVSREKKERFSLILESASTNQTSMYLCASRPTGRKHEKLFFGSGTQLSVL.